The clone carrying this TCR beta chain was seen more than once but under ten times. Its matching antigen is unknown. The sample belongs to a study of Graves' ophthalmopathy and Graves' hyperthyroidism. CDR1 and CDR2 (germline): SGHRS, YFSETQ. J was trimmed by 0 bases and V by 6 bases; bases with no gene match: 5. The CDR3 sequence is 14 residues long. Orbital computed tomography, thyroid ultrasound, TRAb, serum thyroxine and clinical symptoms formed the basis of diagnosis. Study-level points and caveats: Most thyroid clonotypes expanded beyond 0.001 frequency were also found in blood.

RNA transcripts provided the template for amplifying TCR beta CDR3 regions. Second-round multiplex PCR followed a first-round RT-PCR using HTBI primers. Via MiXCR, TCRdb re-called the multiplex PCR reads, giving one row per CDR3 protein. This table holds about 1.2 million distinct CDR3 sequences, 35% to 45% found once. This TCR was sampled from an adult man with Graves' hyperthyroidism. V usage is TRBV5-1 and J usage is TRBJ2-7; 8 bases are shared with TRBD1. The sample taken for sequencing was peripheral blood or thyroid tissue (not recorded which). CDR3 sequence: CASTRGQVSYEQYF. DNA for the CDR3: TGCGCCAGCACCCGGGGACAGGTCTCCTACGAGCAGTACTTC.